These 10 T cell receptor beta chains share one sample of origin, sequenced in a study of chemoradiotherapy in HPV16-positive cancers. Generated by immunoSEQ multiplex PCR, the TCRdb table keeps only in-frame clones and is missing some. In the table there are roughly 1,900 clones, approximately 80% of which are singletons. Sequencing used tumor tissue, obtained from a patient who underwent chemoradiotherapy. The receptors here all came from a human donor with HPV-associated anogenital cancer.

This CDR3 is CAWSRGTRLNTGELFF. The DNA of the CDR3 is TGTGCCTGGAGTCGGGGAACCCGATTGAACACCGGGGAGCTGTTTTTT. The genes are TRBV30 and TRBJ2-2, with D possibly matching TRBD2 (5 bases). This CDR3 is 16 amino acids long. Per germline, CDR1 GTSNPN and CDR2 SVGIG (reference sequence). The V end lost 2 bases, the J end lost 1 base, and 14 bases lay between the germline ends.

The chain uses TRBV21-1 and TRBJ2-5; TRBD2 is taken as the D call from the table, unchecked against the DNA. TRBV21-1 is a listed pseudogene. The CDR3 totals 13 residues. The DNA of the CDR3 is TGTGCCAGGAACGGGAGGGCCATAGAGACCCAGTACTTC. Protein sequence: CARNGRAIETQYF.

This chain uses TRBV30 with TRBJ2-2; 10 bases are shared with TRBD1. The germline CDR1 and CDR2 sequences are GTSNPN and SVGIG (reference sequence). The CDR3 runs to 14 residues. V lost 3 bases and J lost 4; bases outside the gene matches: 2. The CDR3 loop reads CAWRTGGITGELFF. CDR3 in DNA: TGTGCCTGGAGGACAGGGGGCATCACCGGGGAGCTGTTTTTT.

This chain connects TRBV28 to TRBJ2-3, with 10 positions matching TRBD2. V lost 2 bases and J lost 2; bases outside the gene matches: 7. Germline CDR1 and CDR2: MDHEN and SYDVKM. CDR3 length: 17 amino acids. The CDR3 sequence: CASSLTVAGGPTDTQYF. The CDR3 DNA sequence: TGTGCCAGCAGTTTAACCGTAGCGGGAGGCCCCACAGATACGCAGTATTTT.

The J gene is TRBJ1-4, the V gene TRBV2; D call uncertain. V was trimmed by 3 bases and J by 7 bases, leaving 18 bases between them. The CDR3 totals 16 residues. Germline V gene sequence: CDR1 SNHLY, CDR2 FYNNEI. CDR3 loop: CASSDKNVRNSEKLFF. The CDR3 DNA reads TGTGCCAGCAGTGATAAAAATGTGCGTAACTCTGAAAAACTGTTTTTT.

A word on this clone: The sample contains more than one DNA sequence encoding this CDR3. The chain joins TRBV6-1 to TRBJ1-1; D is undetermined. Trimming removed 2 bases at V and 1 base at J, with 8 bases between. This CDR3 spans 14 amino acids. Germline V gene data show CDR1 as MNHNS and CDR2 as SASEGT. CDR3: CASSENVGNTEAFF. In DNA form, the CDR3 reads TGTGCCAGCAGTGAAAATGTGGGGAACACTGAAGCTTTCTTT.

This clone showed up just once. The chain carries TRBV4-1 and TRBJ2-4; perhaps TRBD2 as D (6 bases). Trimming stripped 1 base from V and 10 bases from J, with 14 bases between. Germline values: CDR1 MGHRA, CDR2 YSYEKL. The CDR3 is 14 residues long. Written as DNA, the CDR3 is TGCGCCAGCAGCCAAGGCGGGGCGGGAATTATTCAGTACTTC. This codes for CASSQGGAGIIQYF.

The rearrangement links TRBV19 to TRBJ2-1; no clear D gene. CDR1 and CDR2 (germline): LNHDA, SQIVND (reference sequence). Trimming took off 0 bases at V and 4 bases at J, with 4 bases between the two ends. CDR3 length: 13 residues. CDR3 loop: CASSIDRYNEQFF. The CDR3 nucleotides are TGTGCCAGTAGTATAGATAGATACAATGAGCAGTTCTTC.

The genes are TRBV7-2 and TRBJ2-7; no clear D gene. Per germline, CDR1 SGHTA and CDR2 FQGNSA. The V gene lost 5 bases and the J gene lost 4 bases, with 6 bases spanning the gap. This CDR3 contains 11 residues. CDR3 nucleotides: TGTGCCAGCAGCATGTTTTACGAGCAGTACTTC. This encodes CASSMFYEQYF. Drawing the rest from reference TRBV7-2 and TRBJ2-7, the complete variable domain is GAGVSQSPSNKVTEKGKDVELRCDPISGHTALYWYRQSLGQGLEFLIYFQGNSAPDKSGLPSDRFSAERTGGSVSTLTIQRTQQEDSAVYLCASSMFYEQYFGPGTRLTVT.

J is TRBJ2-1 and V is TRBV30, with TRBD1 matching 8 bases. V shed 7 bases and J 0 bases; nucleotides not matched to a gene: 5. Germline V gives CDR1 GTSNPN, CDR2 SVGIG (reference sequence). CDR3 size: 14 residues. The CDR3 region has the DNA TGTGCCTCCCGACAGGGGAGCTCCTACAATGAGCAGTTCTTC. Amino acid sequence: CASRQGSSYNEQFF.